These 12 T cell receptor beta chains were all obtained from the same sample, sequenced in a study of monozygotic twins with inflammatory bowel disease. From the 5' RACE reads, TCRdb lists one entry per CDR3 protein and no DNA. The table lists about 300,000 distinct CDR3 sequences. Input material: blood. These receptors all come from a human donor with ulcerative colitis or Crohn's disease, or a healthy co-twin of an affected twin (not recorded which).

This rearrangement joins TRBV6-2 or TRBV6-3 to TRBJ2-3; there is no DNA to check the TCRdb D call of TRBD2. This CDR3 spans 18 amino acids. Germline V gene sequence: CDR1 MNHEY, CDR2 SVGEGT. The CDR3 sequence: CASSFTPGLAGTTDTQYF.

The chain joins TRBV29-1 to TRBJ2-7; the D call from TCRdb, TRBD1, cannot be confirmed without DNA. The CDR3 runs 14 residues. CDR1 is SQVTM and CDR2 is ANQGSEA in the germline V gene. This chain's CDR3 is CSVARQGHSYEQYF.

V usage is TRBV7-2 and J usage is TRBJ2-7; the TRBD1 assignment by TCRdb is unverifiable without DNA. Germline lookup yields CDR1 SGHTA and CDR2 FQGNSA. The CDR3 runs to 15 residues. CDR3 sequence: CASSLEWGGTYEQYF.

CDR3 loop: CASSKIRQGSTDTQYF. The J gene is TRBJ2-3, the V gene TRBV21-1; TCRdb returns TRBD1, unconfirmable since there is no DNA. TRBV21-1 is listed as a pseudogene. The length of the CDR3 is 16 residues.

This chain connects TRBV9 to TRBJ1-5; TCRdb indicates TRBD1, and absent DNA this call remains unverified. This CDR3 contains 15 residues. Germline CDR1 reads SGDLS; CDR2 reads YYNGEE. CDR3 sequence: CASSEGTGDFQPQHF.

The chain links TRBV7-2 to TRBJ2-5; the TRBD2 assignment by TCRdb is unverifiable without DNA. Germline CDR1 reads SGHTA; CDR2 reads FQGNSA. The CDR3 spans 17 residues. The CDR3 reads CASSLSPRLAGKETQYF.

CDR3 region: CASSLGGQPQHF. V usage is TRBV7-2 and J usage is TRBJ1-5. Germline CDR1 SGHTA, CDR2 FQGNSA. The CDR3 runs to 12 residues.

CDR3 in amino acids: CASSFGWNEPEAFF. The chain is built from TRBV5-1 and TRBJ1-1. The CDR3 contains 14 residues. Germline CDR1 reads SGHRS; CDR2 reads YFSETQ.

This chain joins TRBV6-1 and TRBJ2-1; the D call of TRBD2 rests on TCRdb alone, since no DNA is present to check it. Germline CDR1 MNHNS, CDR2 SASEGT. CDR3 size: 15 residues. CDR3 region: CASTQGLAAYNEQFF.

The chain employs TRBV15 and TRBJ1-1; TCRdb picks TRBD1, but there is no DNA to check that call. The CDR3 is made up of 13 amino acids. Looked up from germline, CDR1 is LNHNV and CDR2 is YYDKDF (reference sequence). The CDR3 protein is CATSRVGGTEAFF.

The V call is TRBV29-1, the J call TRBJ2-7. The CDR3 extends over 14 amino acids. Germline V gene sequence: CDR1 SQVTM, CDR2 ANQGSEA. This CDR3 is CSVEFTRSSYEQYF.

The chain links TRBV11-2 to TRBJ1-2; TCRdb reports TRBD1, a call that lacks DNA to check it against. The CDR3 loop spans 15 amino acids. In germline, CDR1 is SGHAT, CDR2 FQNNGV. This chain's CDR3 is CASSLRQGWDYGYTF.